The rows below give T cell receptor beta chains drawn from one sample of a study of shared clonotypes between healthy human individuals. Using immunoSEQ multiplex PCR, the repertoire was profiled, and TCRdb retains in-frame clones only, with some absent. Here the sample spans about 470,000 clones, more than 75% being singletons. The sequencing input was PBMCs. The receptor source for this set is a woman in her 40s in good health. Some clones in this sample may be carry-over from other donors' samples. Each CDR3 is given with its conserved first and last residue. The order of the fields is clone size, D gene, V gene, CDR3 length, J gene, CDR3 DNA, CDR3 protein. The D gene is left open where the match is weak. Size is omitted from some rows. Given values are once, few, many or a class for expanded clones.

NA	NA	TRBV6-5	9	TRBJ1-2	TGTGCCAGCAGTTATGGCTACACCTTC	CASSYGYTF
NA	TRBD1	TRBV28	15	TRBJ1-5	TGTGCCAGCAGGGGGACAGGGGTGGGCAATCAGCCCCAGCATTTT	CASRGTGVGNQPQHF
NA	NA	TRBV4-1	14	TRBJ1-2	TGCGCCAGCAGCCCGTTGGGACGGACGACTGGCTACACCTTC	CASSPLGRTTGYTF
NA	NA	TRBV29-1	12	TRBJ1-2	TGCAGCGTTGGTAGAGTCGCGGATGGCTACACCTTC	CSVGRVADGYTF
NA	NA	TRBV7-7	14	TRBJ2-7	TGTGCTAGCAGCTTGACGACAGAGGCCTACGAGCAGTACTTC	CASSLTTEAYEQYF
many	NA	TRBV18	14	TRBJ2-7	TGTGCCAGCTCACAGGAAGACGGATCCTACGAGCAGTACTTC	CASSQEDGSYEQYF
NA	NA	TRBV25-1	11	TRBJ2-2	TGTGCCAGCAGTGAGGTCGGGGAGCTGTTTTTT	CASSEVGELFF
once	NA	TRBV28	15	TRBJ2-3	TGTGCCAGCAGTTCCCCCTCCAGCTTCGGAGATACGCAGTATTTT	CASSSPSSFGDTQYF
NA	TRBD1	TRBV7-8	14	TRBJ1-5	TGTGCCAGCAGCCCGGGGACAGGAGTTCAGCCCCAGCATTTT	CASSPGTGVQPQHF
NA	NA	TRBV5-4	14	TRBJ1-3	TGTGCCAGCAGCTTCGTACCCTCTGGAAACACCATATATTTT	CASSFVPSGNTIYF
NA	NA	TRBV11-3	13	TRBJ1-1	TGTGCCAGCAGCCGAACTGATAGGGGTATAGCTTTCTTT	CASSRTDRGIAFF
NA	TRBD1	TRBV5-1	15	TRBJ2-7	TGCGCCAGCAGCTCCGCCGGGACAGGTACCTACGAGCAGTACTTC	CASSSAGTGTYEQYF
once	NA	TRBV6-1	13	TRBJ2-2	TGTGCCAGCAGGGAGGGGGCGGCCGGGGAGCTGTTTTTT	CASREGAAGELFF
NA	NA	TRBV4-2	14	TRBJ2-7	TGTGCCAGCAGCCAAGGGGGCGGCTCCTACGAGCAGTACTTC	CASSQGGGSYEQYF
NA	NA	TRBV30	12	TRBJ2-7	TGTGCCTGGAGTGTATGGGGTCGGGAGCAGTACTTC	CAWSVWGREQYF
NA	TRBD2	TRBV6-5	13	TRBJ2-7	TGTGCCAGCAGTGCTAGCGGGGCGTACGAGCAGTACTTC	CASSASGAYEQYF
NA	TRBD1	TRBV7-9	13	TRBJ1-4	TGTGCCAGCGCCGGGACAGGGGATGAAAAACTGTTTTTT	CASAGTGDEKLFF
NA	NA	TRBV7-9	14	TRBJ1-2	TGTGCCAGCAGCTGGGCCGGACAGAACTATGGCTACACCTTC	CASSWAGQNYGYTF
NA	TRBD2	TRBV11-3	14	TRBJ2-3	TGTGCCAGCAGCTTCACTAGCGGCACAGATACGCAGTATTTT	CASSFTSGTDTQYF
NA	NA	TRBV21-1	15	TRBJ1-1	TGTGCCAGCAGCACTTGGGACAGGCCGAACACTGAAGCTTTCTTT	CASSTWDRPNTEAFF
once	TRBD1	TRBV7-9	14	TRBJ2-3	TGTGCCAGCAGCTCGGGACAGGGGAAAGATACGCAGTATTTT	CASSSGQGKDTQYF
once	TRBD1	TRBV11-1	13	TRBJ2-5	TGTGCCAGCAGCTCGGGACAGCAAGAGACCCAGTACTTC	CASSSGQQETQYF
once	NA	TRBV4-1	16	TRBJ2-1	TGCGCCAGCAGTCCGTCGGCGGGCAGCTCCTACAATGAGCAGTTCTTC	CASSPSAGSSYNEQFF
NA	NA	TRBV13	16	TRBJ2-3	TGTGCCAGCAGCCCCCCCGCAGGGTCCGGACGAGATACGCAGTATTTT	CASSPPAGSGRDTQYF
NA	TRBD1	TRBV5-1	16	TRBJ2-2	TGCGCCAGCAGCGGGGGACAGGGAGGGAACACCGGGGAGCTGTTTTTT	CASSGGQGGNTGELFF
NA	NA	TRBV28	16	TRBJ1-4	TGTGCCAGCAGTTTAAACCCGGGACCAACTAATGAAAAACTGTTTTTT	CASSLNPGPTNEKLFF
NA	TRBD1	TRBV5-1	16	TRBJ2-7	TGCGCCAGCAGCTCTCAAGGACAGGGGGCTGCTTACGAGCAGTACTTC	CASSSQGQGAAYEQYF
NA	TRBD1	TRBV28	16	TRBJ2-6	TGTGCCAGCAGTTTACCAGGGGGCTCTGGGGCCAACGTCCTGACTTTC	CASSLPGGSGANVLTF
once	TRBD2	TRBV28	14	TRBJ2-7	TGTGCCAGCTTTATTAGCGGGAGGTCCTACGAGCAGTACTTC	CASFISGRSYEQYF
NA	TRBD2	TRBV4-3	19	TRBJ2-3	TGCGCCAGCAGCCAACGGCCCGGACTAGCGGGAGGTCGAGGGGATACGCAGTATTTT	CASSQRPGLAGGRGDTQYF
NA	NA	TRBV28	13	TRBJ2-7	TGTGCCAGCAGTCGTCGAGGGACCTACGAGCAGTACTTC	CASSRRGTYEQYF
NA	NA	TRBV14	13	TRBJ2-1	TGTGCCAGCAGCCAAGTTAAGGGGACACAGCAGTTCTTC	CASSQVKGTQQFF
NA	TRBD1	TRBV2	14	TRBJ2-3	TGTGCCAGCAGGTACAGGGGAGGCACAGATACGCAGTATTTT	CASRYRGGTDTQYF
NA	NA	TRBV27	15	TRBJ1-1	TGTGCCAGCAGCCTGGGGAGGGAGTGGGACACTGAAGCTTTCTTT	CASSLGREWDTEAFF
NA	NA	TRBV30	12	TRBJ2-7	TGTGCCTGGAGTGACAGGGACTACGAGCAGTACTTC	CAWSDRDYEQYF
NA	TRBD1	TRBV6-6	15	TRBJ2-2	TGTGCCAGCAGGACCCGGGACAGATACACCGGGGAGCTGTTTTTT	CASRTRDRYTGELFF
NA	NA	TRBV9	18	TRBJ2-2	TGTGCCAGCGGCGTACGGGACTTCTTGGGGGTGAACACCGGGGAGCTGTTTTTT	CASGVRDFLGVNTGELFF
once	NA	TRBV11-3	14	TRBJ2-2	TGTGCCAGCAGCTTAGTTAGGGGAACCGGGGAGCTGTTTTTT	CASSLVRGTGELFF
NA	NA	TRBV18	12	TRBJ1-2	TGTGCCAGCTCACCACCGGGGTTTGGCTACACCTTC	CASSPPGFGYTF
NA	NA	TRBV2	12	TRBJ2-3	TGTGCCAGTGATACTAGCACAGATACGCAGTATTTT	CASDTSTDTQYF
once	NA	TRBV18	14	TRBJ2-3	TGTGCCAGCTCAGAGGGGTTGGGCACAGATACGCAGTATTTT	CASSEGLGTDTQYF
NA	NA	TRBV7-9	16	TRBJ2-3	TGTGCCAGCAGCATCCCCCGGGCCCCCCTGCTAGATACGCAGTATTTT	CASSIPRAPLLDTQYF